This TCR beta chain was profiled in a study of blood T cells in healthy people across ages. Trimming stripped 6 bases from V and 5 bases from J, with 16 bases between. The CDR3 contains 13 residues. Germline CDR1 DFQATT, CDR2 SNEGSKA (reference sequence). This clonotype was recorded a few times. Primed by a sample-barcoded 5' primer and a J-beta primer mix, a second PCR proceeded for about 6 to 12 cycles. Carrying 12 random nucleotides, a template-switch adaptor labeled each individual cDNA molecule. CDR3-containing paired-end reads numbering at least 2.5 million came from each sample. TCRdb ran MiXCR on the 5' RACE reads and lists one entry per CDR3 protein. Among about 640,000 distinct CDR3 sequences listed, approximately 50% were seen once.

The sequence derives from a man in his sixties in good health. Sequenced input: blood. The chain couples TRBV20-1 to TRBJ2-5, with D possibly TRBD1 on 6 matching bases. As DNA, the CDR3 is TGCAGTGCCGAGGGTCCAGGGGAGGAGACCCAGTACTTC. This gives the protein CSAEGPGEETQYF.